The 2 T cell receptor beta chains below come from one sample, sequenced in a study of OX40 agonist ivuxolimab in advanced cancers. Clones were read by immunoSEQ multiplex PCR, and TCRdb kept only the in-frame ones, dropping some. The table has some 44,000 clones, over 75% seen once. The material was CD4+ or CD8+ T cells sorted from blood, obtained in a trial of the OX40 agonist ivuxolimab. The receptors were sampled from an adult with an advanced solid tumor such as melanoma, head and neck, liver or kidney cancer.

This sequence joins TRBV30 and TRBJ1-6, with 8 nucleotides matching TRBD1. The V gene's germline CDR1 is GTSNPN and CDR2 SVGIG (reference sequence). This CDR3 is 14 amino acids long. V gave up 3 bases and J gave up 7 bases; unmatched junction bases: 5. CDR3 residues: CAWSPGQGNSPLHF. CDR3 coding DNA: TGTGCCTGGAGCCCTGGACAGGGAAATTCACCCCTCCACTTT.

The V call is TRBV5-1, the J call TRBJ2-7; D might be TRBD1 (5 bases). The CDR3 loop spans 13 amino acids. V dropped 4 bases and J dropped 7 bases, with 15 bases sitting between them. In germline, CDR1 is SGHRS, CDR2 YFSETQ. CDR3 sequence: CASSILQDTEQYF. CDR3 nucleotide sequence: TGCGCCAGCAGCATCTTACAGGATACGGAGCAGTACTTC.